These 26 T cell receptor beta chains were all obtained from the same sample, sequenced in a study of T cells after yellow fever vaccination. TCRdb used MiXCR to reprocess the 5' RACE reads, holding one entry per CDR3 protein. The sample has hundreds of thousands of distinct CDR3 sequences, less than 15% seen once; the top ten hold about 14%. This specimen consisted of PBMCs, obtained on the day of the yellow fever booster vaccination. These receptors all come from a man aged 25-45 years who received the YFV17D yellow fever vaccine.

The V call is TRBV5-5, the J call TRBJ2-5; TRBD1 matches 7 bases. CDR1 and CDR2 (germline): SGHKS, YYEKEE (reference sequence). The CDR3 covers 15 residues. V trimming: 3 bases; J trimming: 3 bases; junction bases outside the gene matches: 8. The CDR3 sequence is CASSWTPGTEETQYF. CDR3 DNA sequence: TGTGCCAGCAGCTGGACCCCCGGGACAGAAGAGACCCAGTACTTC.

The chain recombines TRBV6-2 or TRBV6-3 with TRBJ2-1; no definite D call. The germline CDR1 and CDR2 sequences are MNHEY and SVGEGT. V dropped 8 bases and J dropped 0 bases, with 20 bases sitting between them. This CDR3 region has 17 residues. The CDR3 DNA reads TGTGCCAGCGCCCCCCGTTTATCGGAAAGCTCCTACAATGAGCAGTTCTTC. Translated: CASAPRLSESSYNEQFF.

The chain couples TRBV29-1 to TRBJ1-2, with D perhaps matching TRBD1 (5 bases). The V gene lost 4 bases and the J gene lost 6 bases, with 21 bases spanning the gap. This CDR3 comprises 15 residues. Germline CDR1 reads SQVTM; CDR2 reads ANQGSEA. The CDR3 DNA is TGCAGCGTTGTGGGTTCACAGGATCGTACGAATGGCTACACCTTC. It translates to CSVVGSQDRTNGYTF.

The table lists this clonotype with a few counts. The genes are TRBV12-3 or TRBV12-4 and TRBJ1-2; D is unclear. The CDR3 totals 13 residues. The ends were cut back, 6 bases at V and 4 bases at J, with 12 bases in the middle. The CDR3 reads CASSPQVGYGYTF. The DNA of the CDR3 is TGTGCCAGCAGCCCGCAGGTGGGCTATGGCTACACCTTC.

The sample holds a few counts of this clonotype. The CDR3 spells CASSPIAGVFYNEQFF. The CDR3 DNA sequence: TGTGCCAGCAGCCCGATAGCGGGAGTGTTCTACAATGAGCAGTTCTTC. The V and J genes are TRBV3-1 and TRBJ2-1; 9 bases match TRBD2. The J segment lost 3 bases and the V segment lost 4 bases, leaving 7 bases of the junction unmatched. The length of the CDR3 is 16 residues. Germline lookup yields CDR1 LGHDT and CDR2 YNNKEL (reference sequence).

This clonotype appeared a few times. V is TRBV21-1 and J is TRBJ2-1; the table's D call, TRBD1, has no DNA check behind it. TRBV21-1 is listed as a pseudogene. CDR3 size: 11 residues. This CDR3 is CARGGYNEQFF. The CDR3 DNA reads TGTGCCAGAGGGGGGTACAATGAGCAGTTCTTC.

This clonotype was recorded at least ten times. V is TRBV7-2 and J is TRBJ2-3, with 12 bases that match TRBD2. Trimming cost V 6 bases and J 0 bases; bases outside gene matches: 1. CDR3 size: 15 residues. Germline V gives CDR1 SGHTA, CDR2 FQGNSA. The CDR3 DNA is TGTGCCAGCAGTGGGACTAGCGGGAGCACAGATACGCAGTATTTT. Translation: CASSGTSGSTDTQYF.

This chain links TRBV4-3 with TRBJ2-1; weak D call: TRBD1 (6 bases). Germline V CDR1 and CDR2: LGHNA, YSLEER. The CDR3 consists of 14 residues. The V gene lost 0 bases and the J gene lost 9 bases, with 12 bases spanning the gap. CDR3 coding DNA: TGCGCCAGCAGCCAAGAAGCAGGGGCCCGTGAGCAGTTCTTC. Protein sequence: CASSQEAGAREQFF.

This clonotype has only a few counts. This sequence joins TRBV7-2 and TRBJ2-7; 11 positions agree with TRBD2. CDR1 SGHTA and CDR2 FQGNSA come from the germline V gene. Trimming removed 5 bases from V and 0 bases from J; junction bases left unmatched: 3. This CDR3 contains 15 residues. In nucleotides, the CDR3 is TGTGCCAGCAGCCTTAGCGGGAGGGCCTCCTACGAGCAGTACTTC. Translated: CASSLSGRASYEQYF.

This clonotype has a count of ten or more. V is TRBV5-5 and J is TRBJ2-7, with 7 bases that match TRBD1. The trim removed 5 bases at V and 3 bases at J, leaving 8 bases unmatched. Germline V gives CDR1 SGHKS, CDR2 YYEKEE (reference sequence). The CDR3 extends over 14 amino acids. CDR3 DNA sequence: TGTGCCAGCAGACCCACCGGGACAGTCTACGAGCAGTACTTC. This translates into CASRPTGTVYEQYF.

The V and J genes are TRBV6-2 or TRBV6-3 and TRBJ2-7; tentative D call: TRBD1 (5 bases). The CDR3 is 14 residues long. The V gene's germline CDR1 is MNHEY and CDR2 SVGEGT. Trimming shortened V by 8 bases and J by 3 bases, and 17 bases separated the two germline ends. The CDR3 protein is CASLGVGHIYEQYF. The CDR3 coding sequence is TGTGCCAGCCTCGGTGTGGGGCACATCTACGAGCAGTACTTC.

The chain uses TRBV5-1 and TRBJ2-5, with 7 bases aligning to TRBD1. Germline V lookup: CDR1 SGHRS, CDR2 YFSETQ. This CDR3 is 14 amino acids long. Unmatched junction bases numbered 10, after V lost 4 bases and J lost 7 bases. The CDR3 region has the DNA TGCGCCAGCAGCCCCGGGACAGCGAAGGTGACCCAGTACTTC. Translation gives CASSPGTAKVTQYF. Based on the CDR3 plus reference TRBV5-1 and TRBJ2-5, the full variable domain is KAGVTQTPRYLIKTRGQQVTLSCSPISGHRSVSWYQQTPGQGLQFLFEYFSETQRNKGNFPGRFSGRQFSNSRSEMNVSTLELGDSALYLCASSPGTAKVTQYFGPGTRLLVL.

This chain links TRBV4-3 with TRBJ2-7; 7 bases are shared with TRBD2. The CDR3 sequence is 14 residues long. CDR1 and CDR2 from the germline V gene are LGHNA and YSLEER. V trimming: 3 bases; J trimming: 5 bases; junction bases outside the gene matches: 7. CDR3 region: CASSQREYVDEQYF. CDR3 DNA: TGCGCCAGCAGCCAGCGGGAGTACGTCGACGAGCAGTACTTC.

This clonotype was detected only a few times. The chain is built from TRBV29-1 and TRBJ2-5, with 7 bases that match TRBD2. The V gene end was trimmed by 3 bases and the J gene end by 7 bases; junction bases not matched to a gene: 8. The CDR3 has 13 residues. Germline V CDR1 and CDR2: SQVTM, ANQGSEA. The CDR3 loop is CSVDLRESGTQYF. The CDR3 DNA reads as TGCAGCGTTGATCTGCGGGAGTCGGGGACCCAGTACTTC.

This clonotype was recorded a few times. The chain combines TRBV7-8 with TRBJ2-1; 8 bases are shared with TRBD2. The CDR3 length is 15 residues. The germline V gene has CDR1 SGHVS and CDR2 FQNEAQ. The ends lost 6 bases at V and 2 bases at J; junction bases unmatched: 6. CDR3 sequence: CASSRNSGAYNEQFF. CDR3 coding DNA: TGTGCCAGCAGTCGAAATAGCGGGGCCTACAATGAGCAGTTCTTC.

The chain combines TRBV29-1 with TRBJ2-1; maybe TRBD1 (5 bases). The CDR3 is made up of 11 amino acids. Per germline, CDR1 SQVTM and CDR2 ANQGSEA. V was cut by 3 bases and J by 12 bases, with 12 bases left in between. The DNA for the CDR3 is TGCAGCGTTGATGCAGGGCTGGGGCAGTTCTTC. Its translation is CSVDAGLGQFF.

This clonotype was seen only a few times. This chain uses TRBV5-1 with TRBJ2-1; D possibly uses TRBD1 or TRBD2 (5 bases each). CDR1 is SGHRS and CDR2 is YFSETQ in the germline V gene. This CDR3 is built from 16 residues. Trimming removed 4 bases from V and 2 bases from J, with 16 bases in between. The CDR3 spells CASSVTGTPAYNEQFF. In DNA form, the CDR3 reads TGCGCCAGCAGCGTAACCGGGACGCCTGCCTACAATGAGCAGTTCTTC. The whole variable domain, remainder taken from reference TRBV5-1 and TRBJ2-1, is KAGVTQTPRYLIKTRGQQVTLSCSPISGHRSVSWYQQTPGQGLQFLFEYFSETQRNKGNFPGRFSGRQFSNSRSEMNVSTLELGDSALYLCASSVTGTPAYNEQFFGPGTRLTVL.

This clonotype was counted between two and nine times. The chain carries TRBV7-2 and TRBJ2-7; 7 nucleotides line up with TRBD2. CDR3 length: 14 residues. Germline V gives CDR1 SGHTA, CDR2 FQGNSA. V trimming: 10 bases; J trimming: 3 bases; junction bases outside the gene matches: 12. CDR3 bases: TGTGCCACCGGGAAGTGGGGAGGGGTCTACGAGCAGTACTTC. This gives the protein CATGKWGGVYEQYF. Using reference TRBV7-2 and TRBJ2-7 for the parts outside the CDR3, the full variable domain is GAGVSQSPSNKVTEKGKDVELRCDPISGHTALYWYRQSLGQGLEFLIYFQGNSAPDKSGLPSDRFSAERTGGSVSTLTIQRTQQEDSAVYLCATGKWGGVYEQYFGPGTRLTVT.

The J gene is TRBJ2-3, the V gene TRBV6-5, with D perhaps TRBD2 (5 bases). This CDR3 is built from 15 residues. Germline CDR1 reads MNHEY; CDR2 reads SVGAGI. With 4 bases removed from V and 2 bases from J, the gap between germline ends came to 13 bases. The CDR3, as DNA: TGTGCCAGCAGTTCGAGGGAAGGGTACACAGATACGCAGTATTTT. Protein: CASSSREGYTDTQYF.

This clonotype appeared a few times. The CDR3 DNA reads as TGTGCCAGCAGCCGCCATTTCCGGGTTGAAGAAAAACTGTTTTTT. Its protein is CASSRHFRVEEKLFF. This sequence joins TRBV7-9 and TRBJ1-4; D is uncertain. V was shortened by 5 bases and J by 8 bases, with 18 bases between the two germline ends. The CDR3 runs 15 residues. Germline assignment: CDR1 SEHNR and CDR2 FQNEAQ (reference sequence).

In this sample, this clonotype turned up a few times. The chain joins TRBV9 to TRBJ2-1; D perhaps matches TRBD2 (6 bases). Germline CDR1 is SGDLS and CDR2 is YYNGEE. Trimming pared 4 bases from V and 2 bases from J, leaving 19 bases between. The CDR3 is 17 residues long. The CDR3 DNA reads TGTGCCAGCAGCCCGAACGCCTTAGGAGGGCCCTACAATGAGCAGTTCTTC. Amino acid sequence: CASSPNALGGPYNEQFF.

Written as DNA, the CDR3 is TGTGCCAGCAGCTTGGGAGCTGTGCAGTATTTT. Protein product: CASSLGAVQYF. The chain recombines TRBV5-6 with TRBJ2-3, with D unresolved. Germline V gives CDR1 SGHDT, CDR2 YYEEEE. The CDR3 totals 11 residues. V was pared by 0 bases and J by 11 bases, with 7 bases between.

This chain uses TRBV6-1 with TRBJ1-5, with D perhaps TRBD1 (5 bases). Deletions cut 6 bases from V and 5 bases from J, with 11 bases between. Germline CDR1 reads MNHNS; CDR2 reads SASEGT. The CDR3 runs 13 residues. In DNA form, the CDR3 reads TGTGCCAGCAGCCACGGGGGGTATCAGCCCCAGCATTTT. It translates to CASSHGGYQPQHF.

This clonotype has just a few counts. The V gene is TRBV5-1, the J gene TRBJ2-4; possibly TRBD1 for D (5 bases). CDR3 length: 15 amino acids. Germline-derived CDR1 and CDR2 are SGHRS and YFSETQ. With 6 bases removed from V and 2 bases from J, the gap between germline ends came to 15 bases. In DNA, the CDR3 is TGCGCCAGCACCGACAGTTCACCGTCCAAAAACATTCAGTACTTC. Protein: CASTDSSPSKNIQYF.

There are many counts of this clonotype. V usage is TRBV7-9 and J usage is TRBJ2-5, with D unclear. Per the germline V gene, CDR1 is SEHNR and CDR2 is FQNEAQ (reference sequence). This CDR3 contains 13 residues. V lost 5 bases and J 4 bases, leaving 11 bases between the germline ends. CDR3 residues: CASSPRAGETQYF. CDR3 coding DNA: TGTGCCAGCAGCCCCCGGGCTGGAGAGACCCAGTACTTC.

Worth noting for this clonotype: At one of its ends the junction is not consistent with the germline gene, which may arise from a read error. The J gene is TRBJ2-2, the V gene TRBV5-1; 9 nucleotides agree with TRBD1. This CDR3 region has 14 residues. Germline CDR1 SGHRS, CDR2 YFSETQ. CDR3 DNA sequence: TGCGCCAGCGACAGGGGGTCTGGCACCGGGGAGCTGTATTTT. Residues: CASDRGSGTGELYF.